This TCR beta chain was identified in a study of T cell responses to AZD1222 COVID-19 vaccine. General study points: Close to half of all spike-specific TCRs reportedly target regions of the variants that are unmutated. Spike-specific TCR breadth rose after two AZD1222 doses, and depth rose as well.

TCRdb's table, derived via immunoSEQ multiplex PCR, lists solely in-frame clones and lacks some. Of around 180,000 clones listed, roughly nine tenths are singletons. As to this clone: Its antigen is still unknown.

CDR1 and CDR2 (germline): SQVTM, ANQGSEA. CDR3 size: 12 residues. Trimming took 4 bases from V and 6 from J; bases not matched to a gene: 4. The TCR was taken from an adult in good health. This specimen was peripheral blood, taken on day 0 of AZD1222 vaccination. V and J are TRBV29-1 and TRBJ2-5; 8 bases agree with TRBD1. The CDR3 region is CSVVGQGQTQYF. The DNA for the CDR3 is TGCAGCGTTGTTGGACAGGGACAGACCCAGTACTTC.